Below, one T cell receptor (beta chain) is given with its context. The antigen this receptor binds is unknown. It has no much larger one-base neighbor in the sample; base qualities were not kept. Libraries were constructed by the immunoSEQ multiplex PCR assay. For the multiplex PCR, a mixture combining 60 forward primers for TCR Vbeta segments and 13 reverse primers for TCR Jbeta segments was used. A multiplex PCR assay on genomic DNA amplified the CDR3 region of rearranged TCR beta genes. Amplified TCR beta libraries were sequenced as 87-base-pair reads on the Illumina HiSeq System. As for the authors' bioinformatics: A later analysis counted tens of millions of unique TCR beta chains across the 550 to 700 repertoires, and around 12 million of these chains were shared by at least two donors. To remove PCR and sequencing errors, raw reads were error-corrected and collapsed into unique sequences using a nearest-neighbor algorithm that merged closely related sequences. To assign V, D and J gene segments, CDR3 sequences were aligned to IMGT reference sequences. For a sequence to be retained, at least a six-nucleotide match to both a V gene segment and a J gene segment was required. A rearrangement counted as productive if the CDR3 had no stop codons and remained in frame with V and J, and every other rearrangement counted as non-productive. Following IMGT convention, CDR3 was defined as the stretch from the second conserved V-encoded cysteine to the conserved J-encoded phenylalanine. The earlier analysis of about 500 of the donors excluded sequences that lacked an unambiguous match to a single V gene segment. In an earlier analysis of a few hundred of the donors, V segments were called functional above 56.7% productive rearrangements and were called segregating when the between-donor standard deviation exceeded 5%. A statistical classification framework was developed to diagnose cytomegalovirus status using the catalog of TCR beta chain sequences. In a later analysis, V and J genes were assigned by comparing TCR nucleotide sequences against IMGT/GENE-DB human TR gene sequences. The TCRdist pipeline was used in a later analysis to assign CDR3 sequences and most-parsimonious VDJ recombination scenarios. A later analysis defined each TCR beta chain by its CDR3 amino acid sequence plus V-gene family, and excluded reads lacking a unique V-gene family. A later analysis removed roughly 590 highly shared, low-generation-probability nucleotide sequences to deal with suspected cross-contamination and a sequencing artifact. In a later analysis, a clonal expansion index for each public chain was calculated from normalized within-repertoire ranks of inferred template counts. A later analysis computed generation probabilities with a VDJ recombination model fitted to out-of-frame rearrangements, and checked the results against IGoR. Hypergeometric tests were used in a later analysis to score TCR-TCR, TCR-HLA and TCR-CMV co-occurrence, with a repertoire-size bias correction applied to the TCR pairs. To estimate false discovery rates, a later analysis permuted the HLA or CMV assignments 20 times. A later analysis grouped co-occurring TCRs with DBSCAN, adding TCRdist sequence similarity when clustering within HLA-allele-positive subsets. Repertoires with fewer than 30,000 or more than 120,000 public chains were left out of co-occurrence clustering, as were about 5 repertoires with anomalous nucleotide sharing. This immuneACCESS table, as held by TCRdb, lists in-frame sequences with V and J called but not all clones. Of the missing ones, under half trace to an unresolved V gene in checked studies; the others have no known cause. V and J calls and clone size are copied from that table; D and trimming were computed from the DNA. The sample data list about 60,000 clones, and 70% of these were observed just once. The ten largest clonotypes hold roughly 21% of the sample.

The cohort comprised 550 to 700 healthy bone marrow donors. At the time of sampling, all cohort members were nominally healthy, though unrecorded immune exposures were likely present. The donor was CMV seropositive and belonged to the group of more than 250 seropositive cohort members. A peripheral blood sample was provided by each donor, and peripheral blood mononuclear cells were used for TCR beta sequencing. Genomic DNA was extracted from the blood cell samples with the Qiagen DNeasy Blood Extraction Kit. This specimen comes from a study of cytomegalovirus exposure and HLA in healthy donors (dated 2017 in TCRdb). About the full investigation: According to an earlier analysis of 550 to 700 of the donors, about 179 million T cells yielded 117 million unique TCR beta sequences and around 280 Gb of sequence data. An early release that covered about 600 HLA-typed donors contained approximately 300 gigabases of sequencing data and tens of millions of unique TCR sequences. Of the approximately 400 genotyped donors, roughly 76% were placed in the genetic ancestry cluster associated with self-reported Caucasian donors. The study was designed to test whether signatures of past pathogen exposure could be identified by cataloging public T cell receptors. The T cell repertoires of around 670 subjects were profiled by immunosequencing and related to cytomegalovirus serostatus. Along with the approximately 700-subject first cohort, a separate validation cohort of 120 different subjects was used. To predict cytomegalovirus infection status, the study combined high-throughput TCR immunosequencing, statistical association of individual TCRs with disease status, and machine learning. In a later analysis, previously published TCR beta repertoires from roughly 710 donors were re-analyzed and high-resolution HLA genotyping was added so that TCR occurrence patterns could be studied. In the later analysis, no new phenotypic data were used to find candidate immune exposures; instead, reliance was placed on TCR beta sequences and their occurrence across donors. An earlier analysis of 587 of the donors applied high-throughput TCR beta sequencing to assess whether each TCR beta V gene segment acted as functional or pseudogenic. Donor age, sex, ethnicity and CMV serostatus were compiled alongside the repertoire data. In a later genetic analysis, genome-wide SNP genotypes for about three fifths of the roughly 670 donors were used, and that subset was treated as a discovery cohort. Every repertoire in the discovery cohort had been generated on one and the same sequencing platform. Both class I and class II loci were covered by HLA typing, at four-digit resolution. Typing coverage differed by locus: A, B, C, DRB1 and DQB1 were typed in about 629-630 donors, DQA1 in 522, DPA1 in around 600, and DPB1 in approximately 450. Because of strong linkage in the cohort, roughly five DR-DQ haplotypes were treated as single units for association and clustering. Across approximately 400 genotyped donors of the cohort, an average of approximately 200,000 unique TCR beta nucleotide sequences per donor were sequenced, and 15% to 20% of those sequences were non-productive.

General findings and caveats noted by the study authors: The only immune exposure information available for the cohort was CMV serostatus. In the study, about 150 TCR beta chains were listed as associated with cytomegalovirus. Most CMV-associated TCR beta chains appeared to be HLA-restricted in a later analysis, and the HLA associations seemed to be driven largely by CMV exposure. Some IMGT-functional V segments, including TRBV6-2 and TRBV6-3, could not be told apart with the 87-base-pair reads, so those segments were excluded. Most TCR sequences were observed very rarely across donors, whereas some public TCRs were present in many individuals. A later analysis associated some 17,000 TCR beta sequences with specific HLA alleles at a false discovery rate of 0.05. According to the authors, the approach could potentially be generalized to other disease states and immunological phenotypes. In a later analysis, HLA-associated TCR beta chains were found to be more clonally expanded and to have lower generation probabilities than equally common non-associated chains. In vitro tests confirmed that a few of the cytomegalovirus-associated TCR beta chains recognize cytomegalovirus antigens. Roughly uniform sequencing depth across donors was assumed in presence/absence analyses, although this assumption may not hold. In a later analysis, TCR association rates were found to vary across HLA loci, with the most associated TCRs seen for DRB1 alleles and the fewest for HLA-C alleles. The earlier analysis of 587 of the donors excluded approximately 17 rarely observed V segments, including chromosome 9 orphons, because counts were too low. Cytomegalovirus status was reported to be diagnosed by the classifier with high specificity and sensitivity in both the original and validation cohorts. Correlated functional status among segregating V segments might reflect linkage disequilibrium, but an unknown experimental factor could not be ruled out. Because HLA typing was unavailable for some donors at each locus, only the typed subset was used in association tests. In a later analysis, several top co-occurrence clusters were reported to appear linked to parvovirus B19, influenza, CMV and Epstein-Barr virus. Compared with the roughly 670-donor mean, donors in an Asian-associated ancestry cluster had fewer N-insertions in productive TCRs, according to a later genetic analysis. Assigning TCR associations to individual alleles was difficult when HLA alleles, especially DR and DQ, strongly co-occurred. A later genetic analysis associated a missense DCLRE1C variant with V-gene and J-gene trimming of TCR beta chains, and an independent cohort replicated the association. In an earlier analysis of 587 of the donors, most TCR beta V segments were observed in productive rearrangements about 87% or about 30% of the time, broadly matching IMGT annotations. A further reported finding was that TCR beta sequences accurately predicted the HLA-A and HLA-B alleles for most subjects in the first cohort. A group of highly shared sequence variants was considered likely to be a technical artifact of the sequencing pipeline. This cohort had only TCR beta chains sequenced, and the lack of alpha or paired-chain data limited which features could be detected.

The germline V gene gives CDR1 as SGHDT and CDR2 as YYEEEE. There are 13 amino acids in the CDR3, from cysteine to phenylalanine inclusive. Only the CDR3 portion is preserved as DNA: 39 bases, with reading frame beginning at the first base. The V and J ends are trimmed by 0 bases and 3 bases, leaving 7 bases between them. The sequence was collected from an older woman in good health and CMV-seropositive. Input material: PBMCs. The sequence links TRBV5-6 to TRBJ2-7; the D region possibly corresponds to TRBD2 (5 bases align). The CDR3 protein sequence reads: CASSLGEIYEQYF. Here is the DNA: TGTGCCAGCAGCTTGGGGGAGATCTACGAGCAGTACTTC.